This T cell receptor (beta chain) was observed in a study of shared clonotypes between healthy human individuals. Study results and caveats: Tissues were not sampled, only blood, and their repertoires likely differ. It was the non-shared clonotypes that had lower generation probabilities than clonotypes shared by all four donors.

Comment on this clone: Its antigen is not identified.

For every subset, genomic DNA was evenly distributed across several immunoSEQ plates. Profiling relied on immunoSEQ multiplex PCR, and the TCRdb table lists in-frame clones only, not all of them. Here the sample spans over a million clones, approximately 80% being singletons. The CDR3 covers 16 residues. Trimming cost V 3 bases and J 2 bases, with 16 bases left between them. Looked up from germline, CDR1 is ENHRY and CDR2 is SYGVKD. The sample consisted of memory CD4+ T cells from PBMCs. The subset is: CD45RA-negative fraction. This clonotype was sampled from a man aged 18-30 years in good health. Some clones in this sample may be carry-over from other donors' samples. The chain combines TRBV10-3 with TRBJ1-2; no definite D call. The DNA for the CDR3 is TGTGCCATCAGTGAAGCCGCGAGCGTCACCAACTATGGCTACACCTTC. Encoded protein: CAISEAASVTNYGYTF.